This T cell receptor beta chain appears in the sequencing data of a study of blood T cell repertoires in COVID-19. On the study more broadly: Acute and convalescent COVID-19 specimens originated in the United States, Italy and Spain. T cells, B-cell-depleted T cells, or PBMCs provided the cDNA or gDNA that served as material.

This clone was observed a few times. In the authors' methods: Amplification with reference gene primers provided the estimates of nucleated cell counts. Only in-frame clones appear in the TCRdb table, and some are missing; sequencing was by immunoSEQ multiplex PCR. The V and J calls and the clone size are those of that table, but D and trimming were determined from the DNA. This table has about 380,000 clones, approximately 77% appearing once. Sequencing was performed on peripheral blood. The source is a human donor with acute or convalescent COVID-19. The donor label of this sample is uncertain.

The CDR3 DNA follows: TGTGCCAGCGGCTCCACGCGGTTTGGCAATGAGCAGTTCTTC. Amino acid sequence: CASGSTRFGNEQFF. The gene calls are TRBV7-9 and TRBJ2-1; D gene uncertain. The CDR3 spans 14 residues. Deletions cut 8 bases from V and 6 bases from J, with 17 bases between. The germline V gene has CDR1 SEHNR and CDR2 FQNEAQ (reference sequence). Full variable domain (missing parts from reference TRBV7-9 and TRBJ2-1): DTGVSQNPRHKITKRGQNVTFRCDPISEHNRLYWYRQTLGQGPEFLTYFQNEAQLEKSRLLSDRFSAERPKGSFSTLEIQRTEQGDSAMYLCASGSTRFGNEQFFGPGTRLTVL.